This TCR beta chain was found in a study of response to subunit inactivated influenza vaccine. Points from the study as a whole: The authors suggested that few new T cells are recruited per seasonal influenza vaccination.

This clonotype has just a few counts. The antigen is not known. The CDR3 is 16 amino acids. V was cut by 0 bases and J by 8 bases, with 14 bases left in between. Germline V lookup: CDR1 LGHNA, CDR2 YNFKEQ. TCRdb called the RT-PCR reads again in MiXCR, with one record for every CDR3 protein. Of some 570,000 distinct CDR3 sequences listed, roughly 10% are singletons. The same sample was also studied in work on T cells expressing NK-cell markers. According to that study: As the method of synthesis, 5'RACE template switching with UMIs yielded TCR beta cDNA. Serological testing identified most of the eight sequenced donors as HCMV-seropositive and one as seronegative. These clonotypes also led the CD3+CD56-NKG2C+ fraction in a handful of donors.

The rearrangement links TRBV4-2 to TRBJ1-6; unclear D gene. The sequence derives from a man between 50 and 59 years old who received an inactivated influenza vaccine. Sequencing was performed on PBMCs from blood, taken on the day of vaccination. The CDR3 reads CASSQEGRELDSPLHF. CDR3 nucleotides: TGTGCCAGCAGCCAAGAAGGGCGGGAATTAGATTCACCCCTCCACTTT.